Following are 22 T cell receptor beta chains from one sample sequenced in a study of T cells after posttransplantation cyclophosphamide. The protocol was immunoSEQ multiplex PCR, while the TCRdb copy is restricted to in-frame clones and leaves out a portion. The sample is made up of about 9,100 clones, none counted only once. A marrow graft followed busulfan-fludarabine conditioning, with cyclophosphamide on days +3 and +4. The sequences come from PBMCs, collected about 350 days after allogeneic stem cell transplant with posttransplant cyclophosphamide. The receptors were gathered from a male patient aged 45-60 years who received an allogeneic stem cell transplant from a related donor and was CMV-positive. Some T cells may be graft donor cells.

The chain links TRBV18 to TRBJ2-6; 7 bases are shared with TRBD1. Germline-derived CDR1 and CDR2 are KGHSH and LQKENI. The CDR3 length is 16 residues. V shed 4 bases, J shed 0 bases, and the junction held 3 bases outside the gene matches. Here the CDR3 DNA reads TGTGCCAGCTCACTCTGGACAGGCTCTGGGGCCAACGTCCTGACTTTC. Translating it yields CASSLWTGSGANVLTF.

V usage is TRBV10-2 and J usage is TRBJ1-4; 9 bases align to TRBD1. From germline, CDR1 is WSHSY and CDR2 SAAADI. After removal of 8 bases from V and 8 bases from J, the junction contained 6 bases not matched to a gene. The CDR3 totals 13 residues. In DNA, the CDR3 is TGCGCCAGCCGGGGACAGGGAGAGGAAAAACTGTTTTTT. Translation gives CASRGQGEEKLFF.

This clone was recorded at least ten times. The rearrangement links TRBV30 to TRBJ2-5; 7 positions agree with TRBD2. Germline V CDR1 and CDR2: GTSNPN, SVGIG (reference sequence). The CDR3 runs 14 residues. The ends lost 2 bases at V and 2 bases at J; junction bases unmatched: 5. This chain's CDR3 is CAWSRLAGQETQYF. CDR3 nucleotides: TGTGCCTGGAGTCGACTAGCCGGACAAGAGACCCAGTACTTC.

This clone is judged medium-sized. The CDR3 DNA is TGTGCCAGCATCCGGGGACAGGGGGACCAGAACACTGAAGCTTTCTTT. Protein: CASIRGQGDQNTEAFF. V and J are TRBV6-6 and TRBJ1-1; 11 nucleotides line up with TRBD1. CDR1 MNHNY and CDR2 SVGAGI come from the germline V gene (reference sequence). This CDR3 is 16 amino acids long. V was pared by 7 bases and J by 1 base, with 8 bases of the junction left unmatched.

This clone is medium-sized (0.01 to 0.1%). The chain couples TRBV5-1 to TRBJ2-5; 11 nucleotides align to TRBD1. The CDR3 has 16 amino acids. Germline CDR1 reads SGHRS; CDR2 reads YFSETQ. The V segment lost 3 bases and the J segment 0 bases; nucleotides outside the gene matches: 4. CDR3 loop: CASSSGTGGYQETQYF. The CDR3 coding sequence is TGCGCCAGCAGCTCCGGGACAGGGGGTTACCAAGAGACCCAGTACTTC.

This clone occurred a few times. The chain carries TRBV29-1 and TRBJ2-5; D may be TRBD2 (6 bases). Trimming removed 6 bases from V and 8 bases from J, with 22 bases in between. The germline gives CDR1 SQVTM, CDR2 ANQGSEA. This CDR3 contains 14 residues. Here the CDR3 reads CSVRLGETRYTQYF. The CDR3, as DNA: TGCAGCGTGCGACTAGGGGAAACAAGGTATACCCAGTACTTC.

This clone qualifies as medium-sized (0.01 to 0.1%). V usage is TRBV7-2 and J usage is TRBJ1-1; D not certain. Germline lookup yields CDR1 SGHTA and CDR2 FQGNSA. Trimming cost V 5 bases and J 6 bases, with 19 bases left between them. CDR3 length: 15 amino acids. The CDR3 DNA is TGTGCCAGCAGCCACAAATCGGATCGGGGTGCTGAAGCTTTCTTT. Its protein is CASSHKSDRGAEAFF.

This clone was recorded many times. The V gene is TRBV6-5, the J gene TRBJ1-3; the D is unclear. V gave up 2 bases and J gave up 0 bases, with 8 bases separating them. The CDR3 is 15 amino acids. Germline CDR1 MNHEY, CDR2 SVGAGI. CDR3 nucleotide sequence: TGTGCCAGCAGTTACGAGGGTCCCTCTGGAAACACCATATATTTT. Translated, it gives CASSYEGPSGNTIYF.

This clone was counted ten times or more. The chain carries TRBV18 and TRBJ1-4, with D maybe TRBD1 (6 bases). Germline loops: CDR1 KGHSH, CDR2 LQKENI. Trimming stripped 0 bases from V and 13 bases from J, with 9 bases between. CDR3 length: 12 residues. The CDR3: CASSPPQGRLFF. DNA of the CDR3: TGTGCCAGCTCACCACCGCAGGGGCGACTGTTTTTT. The full variable domain, with the rest looked up from reference TRBV18 and TRBJ1-4, is NAGVMQNPRHLVRRRGQEARLRCSPMKGHSHVYWYRQLPEEGLKFMVYLQKENIIDESGMPKERFSAEFPKEGPSILRIQQVVRGDSAAYFCASSPPQGRLFFGSGTQLSVL.

This clone was counted at least ten times. V is TRBV7-9 and J is TRBJ2-5; no definite D call. Between the trimmed V and J ends, which lost 3 bases and 2 bases, there was a span of 10 bases. In germline, CDR1 is SEHNR, CDR2 FQNEAQ (reference sequence). The CDR3 is 14 residues long. CDR3 nucleotides: TGTGCCAGCAGCTTTCCCCCACAGCAAGAGACCCAGTACTTC. Encoded protein: CASSFPPQQETQYF.

This clone was detected ten times or more. The CDR3 DNA follows: TGTGCCAGTCAGGAAGTGGGGACAGAAGTCTATGGCTACACCTTC. Protein: CASQEVGTEVYGYTF. The J gene is TRBJ1-2, the V gene TRBV5-6, with 7 bases aligning to TRBD1. The germline CDR1 and CDR2 sequences are SGHDT and YYEEEE. Trimming cost V 8 bases and J 4 bases; bases outside gene matches: 14. The CDR3 extends over 15 amino acids. Full variable domain (rest looked up from reference TRBV5-6 and TRBJ1-2): DAGVTQSPTHLIKTRGQQVTLRCSPKSGHDTVSWYQQALGQGPQFIFQYYEEEERQRGNFPDRFSGHQFPNYSSELNVNALLLGDSALYLCASQEVGTEVYGYTFGSGTRLTVV.

This clone was counted many times. The chain combines TRBV5-6 with TRBJ2-5, with TRBD1 as a possible D gene (5 bases). Germline assignment: CDR1 SGHDT and CDR2 YYEEEE. CDR3 length: 18 amino acids. Trimming took off 1 base at V and 0 bases at J, with 19 bases between the two ends. In DNA, the CDR3 is TGTGCCAGCAGCTTGAATTCAGGGATGGAGAGGTACCAAGAGACCCAGTACTTC. It is translated as CASSLNSGMERYQETQYF.

This clone was seen ten or more times. The genes are TRBV10-3 and TRBJ2-5; 13 bases match TRBD2. From germline, CDR1 is ENHRY and CDR2 SYGVKD. The CDR3 is made up of 16 amino acids. Unmatched junction bases numbered 2, after V lost 4 bases and J lost 0 bases. The CDR3 reads CAISGGTSGNQETQYF. DNA for the CDR3: TGTGCCATCAGTGGGGGGACTAGCGGGAACCAAGAGACCCAGTACTTC.

This clone has a count of ten or more. The CDR3 DNA reads as TGTGCCAGCAGCTTAGCCCCCCCGACTAGCGGGGTGTACGAGCAGTACTTC. Translated, it gives CASSLAPPTSGVYEQYF. The V gene is TRBV11-2, the J gene TRBJ2-7; TRBD2 agrees at 11 bases. With 1 base clipped from V and 4 bases from J, the junction kept 9 bases outside the gene matches. The CDR3 runs to 17 residues. Germline CDR1 reads SGHAT; CDR2 reads FQNNGV.

There are many counts of this clone. The J gene is TRBJ2-2, the V gene TRBV5-4; a possible D gene is TRBD1 (6 bases). Germline-derived CDR1 and CDR2 are SGHNT and YYREEE (reference sequence). The CDR3 runs 15 residues. V gave up 4 bases and J gave up 4 bases, with 14 bases separating them. In nucleotides, the CDR3 is TGTGCCAGCAGCGTCCCACAGGGTTTCACCGGGGAGCTGTTTTTT. As protein: CASSVPQGFTGELFF.

This clone has ten or more counts. The rearrangement uses TRBV5-6 and TRBJ2-3, with 8 bases identical to TRBD2. Germline values: CDR1 SGHDT, CDR2 YYEEEE. The CDR3 covers 16 residues. J lost 0 bases, V lost 2 bases, and 5 bases had no gene match. In DNA, the CDR3 is TGTGCCAGCAGCTTTCGTAGCGGGGATAGCACAGATACGCAGTATTTT. This codes for CASSFRSGDSTDTQYF.

Ten or more counts support this clone. The gene calls are TRBV10-1 and TRBJ2-1; no firm D call. CDR1 WNHNN and CDR2 SYGVQD come from the germline V gene (reference sequence). This CDR3 is 14 amino acids long. Trimming took off 5 bases at V and 0 bases at J, with 8 bases between the two ends. The CDR3 DNA reads TGCGCCAGCAGTTACACCAGCTCCTACAATGAGCAGTTCTTC. This codes for CASSYTSSYNEQFF.

This clone was seen repeatedly, ten times or more. CDR3 residues: CASSYSGQGNQPQHF. CDR3 nucleotide sequence: TGTGCCAGCAGTTACTCTGGACAGGGCAATCAGCCCCAGCATTTT. The chain links TRBV6-5 to TRBJ1-5, with 7 bases that match TRBD1. Germline V CDR1 and CDR2: MNHEY, SVGAGI. V trimming: 0 bases; J trimming: 2 bases; junction bases outside the gene matches: 1. The CDR3 covers 15 residues.

This clone was detected ten times or more. This chain uses TRBV6-1 with TRBJ1-4, with 11 bases fitting TRBD1. The CDR3 is made up of 15 amino acids. Germline CDR1 MNHNS, CDR2 SASEGT. J lost 7 bases, V lost 0 bases, and 1 base had no gene match. In DNA form, the CDR3 reads TGTGCCAGCAGTGAAGCGGACAGGGGGCCTGAAAAACTGTTTTTT. Protein: CASSEADRGPEKLFF.

This clone was recorded many times. This chain links TRBV6-1 with TRBJ2-5, with a tentative D call TRBD1 (5 bases). V shed 4 bases and J shed 2 bases, with 14 bases lying between them. The CDR3 is made up of 15 amino acids. The germline V gene has CDR1 MNHNS and CDR2 SASEGT. The DNA for the CDR3 is TGTGCCAGCAGTGTCATGTGGACACCGCAAGAGACCCAGTACTTC. It encodes CASSVMWTPQETQYF.

This clone was picked up many times. This chain links TRBV11-2 with TRBJ2-7; D remains ambiguous. The V and J ends lost 0 bases and 4 bases respectively, with 7 bases between them. The CDR3 spans 13 residues. Germline CDR1 reads SGHAT; CDR2 reads FQNNGV. CDR3 sequence: CASSLDRWYEQYF. The CDR3 bases are TGTGCCAGCAGCTTAGATCGGTGGTACGAGCAGTACTTC.

This clone was seen repeatedly, ten times or more. The V gene is TRBV7-9, the J gene TRBJ1-1; a weak D match, TRBD1 (6 bases). Germline values: CDR1 SEHNR, CDR2 FQNEAQ (reference sequence). This CDR3 spans 14 amino acids. The ends were cut back, 5 bases at V and 4 bases at J, with 14 bases in the middle. The CDR3 loop is CASSPQGYGTEAFF. The CDR3 DNA sequence: TGTGCCAGCAGCCCCCAGGGGTACGGCACTGAAGCTTTCTTT. Full variable domain (rest looked up from reference TRBV7-9 and TRBJ1-1): DTGVSQNPRHKITKRGQNVTFRCDPISEHNRLYWYRQTLGQGPEFLTYFQNEAQLEKSRLLSDRFSAERPKGSFSTLEIQRTEQGDSAMYLCASSPQGYGTEAFFGQGTRLTVV.